A single sample is the source of the 12 T cell receptor beta chains below, sequenced in a study of blood T cell repertoires in COVID-19. Clones were sequenced by immunoSEQ multiplex PCR, and TCRdb holds only the in-frame ones, with some missing. Of 270,000 or so clones in the sample, 65% to 90% were seen once. Material for sequencing was peripheral blood. These receptors all stem from a human donor in a cohort sampled during active COVID-19.

J is TRBJ2-7 and V is TRBV5-1; possibly TRBD2 for D (5 bases). The CDR3 contains 16 residues. V was shortened by 0 bases and J by 3 bases, with 16 bases between the two germline ends. In germline, CDR1 is SGHRS, CDR2 YFSETQ. The CDR3 DNA is TGCGCCAGCAGCTTGGCCGCTCCGGGAAACGGCTACGAGCAGTACTTC. Translation: CASSLAAPGNGYEQYF.

This clone was counted a few times. V gene TRBV10-2 combines with J gene TRBJ2-6; perhaps TRBD1 as D (5 bases). The CDR3 is 17 residues long. CDR1 is WSHSY, CDR2 SAAADI, per germline. Trimming cost V 2 bases and J 3 bases, with 14 bases left between them. The chain's CDR3 is CASSEGAKTGGANVLTF. DNA for the CDR3: TGCGCCAGCAGTGAGGGGGCCAAGACGGGTGGGGCCAACGTCCTGACTTTC.

Concerning this clone itself: A read error may produce the germline difference seen at one junction end. The chain links TRBV11-2 to TRBJ1-3; the match to TRBD1 covers 8 bases. Germline assignment: CDR1 SGHAT and CDR2 FQNNGV. The CDR3 is 15 residues long. The CDR3 loop reads CASNLAPGGQNTIYF. As DNA, the CDR3 is TGTGCCAGCAACTTAGCTCCAGGGGGCCAAAACACCATATATTTT.

The chain employs TRBV7-3 and TRBJ2-3, with 16 bases lining up with TRBD2. Germline V gives CDR1 SGHTA, CDR2 FQGTGA. The V and J ends lost 0 bases and 4 bases, in that order; junction bases with no gene match: 4. The CDR3 has 18 residues. The CDR3 spells CASSLTGTSGRGADTQYF. CDR3 sequence (DNA): TGTGCCAGCAGCTTAACTGGGACTAGCGGGAGGGGTGCAGATACGCAGTATTTT. Using reference TRBV7-3 and TRBJ2-3 for the parts outside the CDR3, the full variable domain is GAGVSQTPSNKVTEKGKYVELRCDPISGHTALYWYRQSLGQGPEFLIYFQGTGAADDSGLPNDRFFAVRPEGSVSTLKIQRTERGDSAVYLCASSLTGTSGRGADTQYFGPGTRLTVL.

The chain employs TRBV27 and TRBJ2-1, with 7 bases lining up with TRBD1. The CDR3 has 15 amino acids. The J segment lost 7 bases and the V segment lost 5 bases, leaving 11 bases of the junction unmatched. CDR1 MNHEY and CDR2 SMNVEV come from the germline V gene (reference sequence). CDR3: CASSPLGLTGNEQFF. The CDR3 DNA reads as TGTGCCAGCAGTCCCTTGGGCTTGACAGGGAATGAGCAGTTCTTC.

J is TRBJ1-6 and V is TRBV2, with D uncertain. Germline CDR1 is SNHLY and CDR2 is FYNNEI. With 4 bases removed from V and 2 bases from J, the gap between germline ends came to 12 bases. The CDR3 is 16 amino acids. The CDR3 sequence is CASSGHGVPYNSPLHF. CDR3 DNA: TGTGCCAGCAGTGGACACGGGGTACCCTATAATTCACCCCTCCACTTT.

The chain couples TRBV27 to TRBJ2-1; TRBD2 might be the D (6 bases). Germline lookup yields CDR1 MNHEY and CDR2 SMNVEV (reference sequence). The CDR3 runs 15 residues. V was shortened by 7 bases and J by 2 bases, with 15 bases between the two germline ends. CDR3 DNA sequence: TGTGCCAGCAACCGGCCGGGCGGGACCTACAATGAGCAGTTCTTC. This codes for CASNRPGGTYNEQFF.

This sequence joins TRBV6-6 and TRBJ1-2; the D is unclear. Germline-derived CDR1 and CDR2 are MNHNY and SVGAGI (reference sequence). The CDR3 totals 13 residues. With 7 bases removed from V and 3 bases from J, the gap between germline ends came to 12 bases. This CDR3 is CASIAILDYGYTF. DNA of the CDR3: TGTGCCAGCATTGCGATACTCGACTATGGCTACACCTTC.

This chain connects TRBV3-1 (or the pseudogene TRBV3-2) to TRBJ2-7, with D tentatively TRBD1 (7 bases). Germline V lookup: CDR1 LGHDT, CDR2 YNNKEL (reference sequence). The length of the CDR3 is 15 residues. The V end was cut by 1 base, the J end by 2 bases, with 12 bases between. The CDR3 bases are TGTGCCAGCAGCCAAGGTTCCAGGGGGGCCTACGAGCAGTACTTC. Translation: CASSQGSRGAYEQYF.

This clone was counted a single time. V and J are TRBV30 and TRBJ2-5; TRBD2 matches 13 bases. The CDR3 contains 21 residues. Trimming removed 2 bases from V and 5 bases from J; junction bases left unmatched: 23. Germline loops: CDR1 GTSNPN, CDR2 SVGIG (reference sequence). CDR3 sequence reads: CAWSRGRFGLAGVGSGETQYF. In DNA form, the CDR3 reads TGTGCCTGGAGTAGAGGCCGTTTTGGACTAGCGGGAGTCGGATCGGGGGAGACCCAGTACTTC. The variable domain in full, completed from reference TRBV30 and TRBJ2-5, reads SQTIHQWPATLVQPVGSPLSLECTVEGTSNPNLYWYRQAAGRGLQLLFYSVGIGQISSEVPQNLSASRPQDRQFILSSKKLLLSDSGFYLCAWSRGRFGLAGVGSGETQYFGPGTRLLVL.

The V and J genes are TRBV27 and TRBJ2-3; TRBD2 is a possible D gene (6 bases). There are 14 residues in the CDR3. Germline-derived CDR1 and CDR2 are MNHEY and SMNVEV (reference sequence). The V end lost 6 bases, the J end lost 2 bases, and 12 bases lay between the germline ends. CDR3 nucleotides: TGTGCCAGCAGACCTAGCGCCCCCACAGATACGCAGTATTTT. Translating gives CASRPSAPTDTQYF.

The chain is built from TRBV7-6 and TRBJ2-1; D remains ambiguous. The CDR3 has 15 amino acids. Trimming took 1 base from V and 4 from J, leaving 11 bases between them. Germline loops: CDR1 SGHVS, CDR2 FNYEAQ. The CDR3 protein is CASSLGAPTYNEQFF. The DNA of the CDR3 is TGTGCCAGCAGCTTAGGTGCTCCTACTTACAATGAGCAGTTCTTC.